This entry lists 23 T cell receptor beta chains sequenced from one sample in a study of shared clonotypes between healthy human individuals. Repertoires were generated with immunoSEQ multiplex PCR, while TCRdb's copy carries only in-frame clones and drops some. In the table there are around 100,000 clones, about 72% of which are singletons. Sequenced material: memory CD8+ T cells sorted from blood. The sample's subset: CD45RO+ cells pooled with CCR7-negative TemRA cells. These receptor sequences come from a woman aged 30 to 39 in good health.

The chain joins TRBV10-2 to TRBJ2-1; tentatively, D is TRBD2 (6 bases). The CDR3 is 12 residues long. The germline V and J ends were trimmed by 4 bases and 10 bases, with 11 bases remaining between them. Germline CDR1 reads WSHSY; CDR2 reads SAAADI. Written as DNA, the CDR3 is TGCGCCAGCAGTGCCCATGGGAGGGAGCAGTTCTTC. It is translated as CASSAHGREQFF.

The rearrangement uses TRBV4-1 and TRBJ2-5, with TRBD2 identical over 11 bases. Trimming took 1 base from V and 3 from J; bases not matched to a gene: 10. The CDR3 sequence is 18 residues long. Germline CDR1 and CDR2: MGHRA and YSYEKL. Written as DNA, the CDR3 is TGCGCCAGCAGCCAAGTTTTAATCGGGACTAGCGGAAAAGAGACCCAGTACTTC. Translated, it gives CASSQVLIGTSGKETQYF.

V and J are TRBV4-1 and TRBJ2-1; D remains unclear. The germline V and J ends were trimmed by 1 base and 10 bases, with 5 bases remaining between them. Looked up from germline, CDR1 is MGHRA and CDR2 is YSYEKL. This CDR3 comprises 11 residues. In DNA, the CDR3 is TGCGCCAGCAGCCAAGGGCTAGAGCAGTTCTTC. It specifies CASSQGLEQFF.

Here the CDR3 reads CSAGVEQFF. CDR3 nucleotide sequence: TGCAGCGCGGGGGTTGAGCAGTTCTTC. The chain recombines TRBV20-1 with TRBJ2-1; 7 bases fit TRBD2. CDR3 length equals 9 residues. Germline-derived CDR1 and CDR2 are DFQATT and SNEGSKA (reference sequence).

This chain joins TRBV2 and TRBJ1-1; D is unclear. The CDR3 runs to 12 residues. The germline CDR1 and CDR2 sequences are SNHLY and FYNNEI. The V gene lost 8 bases and the J gene lost 5 bases, with 12 bases spanning the gap. The CDR3 nucleotides are TGTGCCAGCTTAGTCGGCGGGACTGAAGCTTTCTTT. Protein sequence: CASLVGGTEAFF.

This chain uses TRBV4-2 with TRBJ2-7, with 8 nucleotides matching TRBD2. The CDR3 is made up of 14 amino acids. Germline trimming cut 4 bases from V and 0 bases from J; bases unmatched to any gene: 2. Germline CDR1 and CDR2: LGHNA and YNFKEQ. Here the CDR3 DNA reads TGTGCCAGCAGCCCCAGCGGGGGCTCCTACGAGCAGTACTTC. As protein: CASSPSGGSYEQYF.

V gene TRBV28 combines with J gene TRBJ2-1; 12 bases map to TRBD2. Germline V gene data show CDR1 as MDHEN and CDR2 as SYDVKM. With V trimmed by 3 bases and J by 6 bases, 18 bases remained unmatched. CDR3 length: 20 amino acids. The DNA of the CDR3 is TGTGCCAGCAGTTTCCCCACCATTACGTCTAGCGGGAGGGCCATCAATGAGCAGTTCTTC. It codes for CASSFPTITSSGRAINEQFF.

The chain employs TRBV6-5 and TRBJ2-7; TRBD2 agrees at 7 bases. The CDR3 length is 14 residues. J was trimmed by 0 bases and V by 6 bases; bases with no gene match: 5. Germline CDR1 MNHEY, CDR2 SVGAGI. The CDR3 DNA reads as TGTGCCAGCAGCTCCTTAGCGGGCTCCTACGAGCAGTACTTC. Its translation is CASSSLAGSYEQYF.

The chain couples TRBV6-5 to TRBJ2-7; tentative D call: TRBD2 (7 bases). The germline V gene encodes CDR1 MNHEY and CDR2 SVGAGI. Trimming removed 5 bases at V and 7 bases at J, with 21 bases between. The CDR3 totals 15 residues. In DNA form, the CDR3 reads TGTGCCAGCAGTAGCCTCTTGGGGGGGGCTCAAGAGCAGTACTTC. It yields the protein CASSSLLGGAQEQYF.

The CDR3 sequence is CASRPDTVGSTGELFF. The DNA of the CDR3 is TGTGCCAGTCGGCCAGACACGGTGGGATCCACCGGGGAGCTGTTTTTT. The chain links TRBV25-1 to TRBJ2-2; D not certain. This CDR3 region has 16 residues. V was cut by 9 bases and J by 4 bases, with 21 bases left in between. The germline gives CDR1 MGHDK, CDR2 SYGVNS.

The rearrangement links TRBV19 to TRBJ1-1; weak D call: TRBD1 (5 bases). CDR3 length: 17 residues. Germline lookup yields CDR1 LNHDA and CDR2 SQIVND (reference sequence). Trimming left V 3 bases short and J 3 bases short, with 20 bases between. This CDR3 reads CASSIGTITNPDTEAFF. The CDR3 bases are TGTGCCAGTAGTATCGGGACGATAACCAACCCGGACACTGAAGCTTTCTTT.

There are a few counts of this clone. The rearrangement joins TRBV15 to TRBJ2-7; possible D gene TRBD1, 6 bases. Germline V CDR1 and CDR2: LNHNV, YYDKDF (reference sequence). The V and J ends lost 0 bases and 2 bases respectively, with 11 bases between them. This CDR3 has 15 residues. CDR3 nucleotides: TGTGCCACCAGCAGAGATCCGACAGGTCCCTACGAGCAGTACTTC. This encodes CATSRDPTGPYEQYF.

This chain joins TRBV6-1 and TRBJ2-7; D is ambiguous. The CDR3 spans 11 residues. The germline V gene encodes CDR1 MNHNS and CDR2 SASEGT. Trimming left V 2 bases short and J 7 bases short, with 6 bases between. The CDR3 DNA sequence: TGTGCCAGCAGTGAAATTAGGGAGCAGTACTTC. Its translation is CASSEIREQYF.

This sequence joins TRBV7-9 and TRBJ2-3, with 12 positions matching TRBD2. There are 17 residues in the CDR3. Germline CDR1 SEHNR, CDR2 FQNEAQ (reference sequence). V was clipped by 5 bases and J by 5 bases; unmatched bases: 11. Here the CDR3 DNA reads TGTGCCAGCAGCCCCGTCCGACTAGCGGGAGTGAAAGATACGCAGTATTTT. Protein sequence: CASSPVRLAGVKDTQYF. The full variable domain, its missing parts supplied by reference TRBV7-9 and TRBJ2-3, is DTGVSQNPRHKITKRGQNVTFRCDPISEHNRLYWYRQTLGQGPEFLTYFQNEAQLEKSRLLSDRFSAERPKGSFSTLEIQRTEQGDSAMYLCASSPVRLAGVKDTQYFGPGTRLTVL.

This clone was recorded a few times. The rearrangement joins TRBV6-4 to TRBJ2-3; TRBD2 matches 7 bases. The length of the CDR3 is 15 residues. The V gene's germline CDR1 is MRHNA and CDR2 SNTAGT. The junction had 6 bases not matched to a gene; V was cut back by 2 bases and J by 4 bases. The CDR3 DNA reads as TGTGCCAGCAGTGACGGGAGGGGAGGAGCAGATACGCAGTATTTT. Its protein product is CASSDGRGGADTQYF.

Written as DNA, the CDR3 is TGTGCCAGTAGTATTTACGTTGGGGACACTGAAGCTTTCTTT. Its translation: CASSIYVGDTEAFF. The genes are TRBV19 and TRBJ1-1; D not resolved. This CDR3 is built from 14 residues. The V gene's germline CDR1 is LNHDA and CDR2 SQIVND (reference sequence). V gave up 3 bases and J gave up 3 bases, with 11 bases separating them.

The chain is built from TRBV7-2 and TRBJ2-5; D possibly corresponds to TRBD2 (5 bases). The length of the CDR3 is 14 residues. In germline, CDR1 is SGHTA, CDR2 FQGNSA. V was trimmed by 4 bases and J by 4 bases, leaving 13 bases between them. The DNA of the CDR3 is TGTGCCAGCAGCTCTTCTAGCAGTGCAGAGACCCAGTACTTC. It translates to CASSSSSSAETQYF.

V is TRBV27 and J is TRBJ2-7; maybe TRBD2 (5 bases). From germline, CDR1 is MNHEY and CDR2 SMNVEV (reference sequence). V lost 7 bases to trimming and J lost 2 bases, with 15 bases between them. This CDR3 is 14 amino acids long. CDR3 nucleotide sequence: TGTGCCAGCATGGTCGGTCTGAGGGCCTACGAGCAGTACTTC. It specifies CASMVGLRAYEQYF.

The chain has TRBV19 and TRBJ2-1, with a weak D call TRBD1 (6 bases). CDR1 and CDR2 (germline): LNHDA, SQIVND (reference sequence). The V gene lost 6 bases and the J gene lost 9 bases, with 9 bases spanning the gap. This CDR3 comprises 11 residues. The CDR3 sequence is CASRVGGEQFF. DNA of the CDR3: TGTGCCAGTAGGGTAGGGGGTGAGCAGTTCTTC.

The chain couples TRBV29-1 to TRBJ2-7; D gene unclear. Looked up from germline, CDR1 is SQVTM and CDR2 is ANQGSEA. The CDR3 is 14 residues long. The V end was cut by 3 bases, the J end by 2 bases, with 14 bases between. CDR3 sequence reads: CSVEWAYYPYEQYF. The CDR3 DNA reads TGCAGCGTTGAGTGGGCGTATTACCCCTACGAGCAGTACTTC.

The sample holds one count of this clone. V is TRBV27 and J is TRBJ2-7; unclear D gene. The V and J ends lost 3 bases and 0 bases respectively, with 9 bases between them. CDR1 is MNHEY, CDR2 SMNVEV, per germline (reference sequence). This CDR3 has 14 residues. CDR3 DNA sequence: TGTGCCAGCAGTTTTGGCAGCTTCTCCTACGAGCAGTACTTC. This translates into CASSFGSFSYEQYF.

The V call is TRBV19, the J call TRBJ2-7; 8 nucleotides agree with TRBD2. V lost 2 bases, J lost 5 bases, and 5 bases stayed unmatched. The CDR3 consists of 14 residues. CDR1 and CDR2 from the germline V gene are LNHDA and SQIVND (reference sequence). Here the CDR3 DNA reads TGTGCCAGTAGTATATCTGTACTAGCGGACGAGCAGTACTTC. This gives the protein CASSISVLADEQYF.

This chain links TRBV7-9 with TRBJ2-1; 11 bases match TRBD2. Germline lookup yields CDR1 SEHNR and CDR2 FQNEAQ (reference sequence). This CDR3 contains 17 residues. Unmatched junction bases numbered 7, after V lost 5 bases and J lost 1 base. Here the CDR3 reads CASSPSRLAGSYNEQFF. CDR3 nucleotide sequence: TGTGCCAGCAGCCCATCCCGACTAGCGGGATCCTACAATGAGCAGTTCTTC.